These 5 T cell receptor beta chains were all obtained from the same sample, sequenced in a study of blood T cell repertoires in COVID-19. Generated by immunoSEQ multiplex PCR, the TCRdb table keeps only in-frame clones and is missing some. The sample shows 210,000 or so clones, about 84% of them seen only once. Specimen: PBMCs or T cells enriched from blood (not recorded which). Source of these receptors: a woman in her forties with acute COVID-19.

The chain is built from TRBV7-9 and TRBJ2-7; 7 nucleotides line up with TRBD1. Germline lookup yields CDR1 SEHNR and CDR2 FQNEAQ (reference sequence). The length of the CDR3 is 14 residues. V gave up 8 bases and J gave up 5 bases; unmatched junction bases: 12. The CDR3 spells CASRHRGGEDEQYF. CDR3 nucleotides: TGTGCCAGCCGGCATAGAGGGGGCGAGGACGAGCAGTACTTC.

This clone showed up just once. The gene calls are TRBV19 and TRBJ2-7, with TRBD2 matching 10 bases. Looked up from germline, CDR1 is LNHDA and CDR2 is SQIVND (reference sequence). CDR3 length equals 15 residues. Trimming took 4 bases from V and 2 from J; bases not matched to a gene: 5. This CDR3 is CASSKRTSGPYEQYF. The CDR3, as DNA: TGTGCCAGTAGTAAGCGGACTAGCGGACCCTACGAGCAGTACTTC.

The table lists this clone with a count of one. The chain recombines TRBV11-1 with TRBJ1-4; D gene uncertain. This CDR3 contains 15 residues. Germline V gives CDR1 SGHAT, CDR2 FQDESV (reference sequence). The V end lost 1 base, the J end lost 0 bases, and 6 bases lay between the germline ends. CDR3 region: CASSLGRATNEKLFF. The DNA of the CDR3 is TGTGCCAGCAGCTTAGGCCGAGCAACTAATGAAAAACTGTTTTTT.

The gene calls are TRBV6-6 and TRBJ2-3; TRBD2 might be the D (5 bases). Per the germline V gene, CDR1 is MNHNY and CDR2 is SVGAGI (reference sequence). The ends were cut back, 5 bases at V and 6 bases at J, with 12 bases in the middle. CDR3 length equals 13 residues. The CDR3 bases are TGTGCCAGCAGTCCCCGGACTTCTGATACGCAGTATTTT. Translating it yields CASSPRTSDTQYF.

The rearrangement joins TRBV7-3 to TRBJ2-2, with TRBD2 identical over 10 bases. Germline assignment: CDR1 SGHTA and CDR2 FQGTGA. This CDR3 spans 17 amino acids. V gave up 0 bases and J gave up 1 base; unmatched junction bases: 2. For the CDR3, the DNA is TGTGCCAGCAGCTTAACAAGGACTAGCGGGAACACCGGGGAGCTGTTTTTT. Translation: CASSLTRTSGNTGELFF.